This T cell receptor beta chain is drawn from a study of T cells expressing NK-cell markers. Study findings and constraints: Six or seven donors carried dominant NKG2C+ clonotypes that made up roughly 1.0-7.5% of their CD8+ T cells. Whether expanded NKG2C-expressing T cell clones recognize HCMV is unknown.

As regards this clonotype: Its antigen is as yet unknown.

From its re-call of the 5' RACE reads, TCRdb lists each CDR3 protein once, without DNA. The listing contains approximately 550,000 distinct CDR3 sequences. CDR1 DFQATT and CDR2 SNEGSKA come from the germline V gene (reference sequence). The CDR3 has 16 amino acids. This receptor was identified in a man between 18 and 35 years old in good health. The V gene is TRBV20-1, the J gene TRBJ2-1; the D call of TRBD1 rests on TCRdb alone, since no DNA is present to check it. Specimen: blood T cells: a sorted CD56 or NKG2C T cell subset, CD4+ or CD8+ T cells, or bulk PBMC T cells (not recorded which). The CDR3 loop is CSAAPSGSSSYNEQFF.